This T cell receptor (beta chain) is from a study of CD8 T cells in ankylosing spondylitis. Study-wide findings and caveats: A TCR beta motif made of fewer than ten highly homologous variants seemed typical of ankylosing spondylitis blood. The authors reported significant enrichment of disease-linked clones in matched ankylosing spondylitis synovial fluid. Some of the motif variants had earlier been found in reactive arthritis patients' fluid and blood.

This CDR3 comprises 13 residues. Germline values: CDR1 SGHRS, CDR2 YFSETQ. V lost 0 bases and J 6 bases, leaving 7 bases between the germline ends. TCRdb recomputed calls from the 5' RACE reads with MiXCR, one row per CDR3 protein. Here the sample spans 700,000 to 850,000 distinct CDR3 sequences, roughly 10% being singletons. This clonotype was detected many times. Its antigen is not known. This chain connects TRBV5-1 to TRBJ2-1; D remains unclear. The clonotype originates from a male donor with ankylosing spondylitis. The sequencing sample was made of blood, either unsorted or a sorted T cell fraction (not recorded which). The CDR3 protein is CASSLEPPNEQFF. CDR3 in DNA: TGCGCCAGCAGCTTGGAGCCCCCCAATGAGCAGTTCTTC.